This T cell receptor (beta chain) was identified during a study of Ad26.COV2.S vaccination and SARS-CoV-2 variants. TCRdb keeps only in-frame clones here, not all; method: immunoSEQ multiplex PCR. The sample holds 510,000 or so clones; 87% are singletons and the top ten take more than 10%. With 1 base clipped from V and 5 bases from J, the junction kept 9 bases outside the gene matches. Germline lookup yields CDR1 MNHEY and CDR2 SMNVEV (reference sequence). The CDR3 is 16 residues long. Treatment defined: around 19 received Ad26.COV2.S at low or high dose, single or two shots; several received placebo; per-sample allocation not given. The investigators took samples on day 63 after the first vaccine or placebo injection.

The genes are TRBV27 and TRBJ2-7; 9 bases fit TRBD1. This clonotype was obtained from a person aged 18-65 years who received the Ad26.COV2.S COVID-19 vaccine or a placebo. Source: peripheral blood, taken in a trial of Ad26.COV2.S vaccine versus placebo. The CDR3 loop reads CASSLLTGTGSNEQYF. The CDR3 DNA follows: TGTGCCAGCAGTTTATTGACCGGGACAGGGTCGAACGAGCAGTACTTC.